This T cell receptor beta chain was found in a study of T cells in women clearing cervical HPV infection. Germline lookup yields CDR1 SGHNT and CDR2 YENEEA. The CDR3 totals 12 residues. Some clones are missing from TCRdb's copy, which holds only in-frame ones; the method was immunoSEQ multiplex PCR. The table for this sample gives 25,000 to 35,000 clones. Note on this clone: The observed sequence ends 3 residues before the CDR3 terminus, with the missing tail filled in from the germline J gene.

Source material: blood buffy coat. The sequence came from a woman aged 18-70 years with a cervical HPV16 infection that either progressed to CIN3+ or cleared (not recorded which). The rearrangement joins TRBV11-3 to TRBJ2-3; no firm D call. The covered CDR3 bases are TGTGCCAGCAGCTTATCTATAGAGACG. Protein: CASSLSIET. The CDR3 reads in full as CASSLSIETQYF.